The clone carrying this T cell receptor beta chain was recorded a few times. Its antigen remains unidentified. This record comes from a study of cytomegalovirus exposure and HLA in healthy donors. V dropped 5 bases and J dropped 2; count of bases not matched to a gene: 13. The CDR3 is 16 residues long. Per germline, CDR1 SQVTM and CDR2 ANQGSEA. Findings of the study overall: First-cohort TCR clusters were later found to tend to co-occur in the approximately 120 validation repertoires.

Sequencing was performed with immunoSEQ multiplex PCR; in TCRdb, only in-frame clones are kept and a portion is missing. The data contain some 350,000 clones, roughly 87% of them seen just once; the ten biggest clones take up 1.2%. V and J are TRBV29-1 and TRBJ2-7, with TRBD1 matching 9 bases. Sequencing was done on a sample of PBMCs. This receptor was taken from a woman under 40 in good health and CMV-seropositive. The CDR3 spells CSVKPGQGRDAYEQYF. CDR3 nucleotides: TGCAGCGTTAAACCTGGACAGGGGAGGGACGCCTACGAGCAGTACTTC.